This T cell receptor (beta chain) is drawn from a study of T cell repertoires in ileal Crohn's disease. The CDR3 has 14 residues. The V and J ends lost 1 base and 3 bases respectively, with 9 bases between them. Germline lookup yields CDR1 SGHTA and CDR2 FQGTGA. Time point of the sample: neoterminal ileum biopsy at postoperative endoscopy, about 6 months after surgery. TCRdb's table, derived via immunoSEQ multiplex PCR, lists solely in-frame clones and lacks some. In the table there are some 9,400 clones, around four fifths of which are singletons. Sequenced input: ileal tissue. The source of this sequence is an adult with Crohn's disease. V usage is TRBV7-3 and J usage is TRBJ2-5; D is possibly TRBD1 (5 bases). The CDR3 DNA sequence: TGTGCCAGCAGCTTAAATAAGGGGAAAGAGACCCAGTACTTC. Residues: CASSLNKGKETQYF.